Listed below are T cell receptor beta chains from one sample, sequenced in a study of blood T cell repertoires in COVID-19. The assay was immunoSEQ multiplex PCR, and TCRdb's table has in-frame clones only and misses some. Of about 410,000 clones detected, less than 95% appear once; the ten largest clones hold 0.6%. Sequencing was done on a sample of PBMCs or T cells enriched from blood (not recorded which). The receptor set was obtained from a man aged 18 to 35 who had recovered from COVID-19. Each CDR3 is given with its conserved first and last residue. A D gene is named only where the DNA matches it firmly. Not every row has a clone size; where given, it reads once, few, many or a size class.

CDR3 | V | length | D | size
CASSVSGVTGELFF | TRBV9 | 14 | TRBD2 | .
CASKGDGNTIYF | TRBV5-1 | 12 | . | few
CASSQGLKNPYEQYF | TRBV4-1 | 15 | . | .
CASTIRTPNYGYTF | TRBV6-5 | 14 | . | .
CASSFGQVVSNQPQHF | TRBV28 | 16 | TRBD1 | .
CASSAAPAGNTIYF | TRBV7-9 | 14 | . | .
CASSSYPRSPLHF | TRBV6-5 | 13 | . | once
CASSPGVNTEAFF | TRBV5-6 | 13 | . | .
CASSETYRASAFF | TRBV5-5 | 13 | . | .
CASSWDSPGELFF | TRBV12-3/TRBV12-4 | 13 | TRBD1 | .
CASSTGTDGYTF | TRBV18 | 12 | TRBD1 | .
CATSSDTSSGNTIYF | TRBV15 | 15 | . | .
CASSSYRGTSPLHF | TRBV6-5 | 14 | TRBD1 | .
CASSDRGGTEAFF | TRBV2 | 13 | . | once
CASSQESEKPHF | TRBV3-1/TRBV3-2 | 12 | . | .
CAITEGTGVFNGYTF | TRBV10-3 | 15 | TRBD1 | .
CASSIEGGLAGSYEQYF | TRBV19 | 17 | TRBD2 | .
CASSQYHRGINGYTF | TRBV4-1 | 15 | TRBD1 | .
CSARTGGGGDEKLFF | TRBV29-1 | 15 | TRBD1 | once
CSVGAGYEQYF | TRBV29-1 | 11 | . | .
CASSFNNQPQHF | TRBV7-9 | 12 | . | .
CASSPDRAGNTIYF | TRBV2 | 14 | TRBD1 | few
CASSLLRGTPEAFF | TRBV28 | 14 | . | .
CASSSSLGREPYEQYF | TRBV28 | 16 | TRBD2 | .
CASSPRGGMGWNYNSPLHF | TRBV27 | 19 | . | .
CSASGREANYGYTF | TRBV20-1 | 14 | . | .
CASSSKGETQYF | TRBV13 | 12 | . | .
CASSFTSVGPTQYF | TRBV13 | 14 | TRBD2 | .
CASSYGLAGVDEQFF | TRBV6-5 | 15 | TRBD2 | once
CASSLEAAGVTDTQYF | TRBV5-1 | 16 | TRBD2 | once
CASRDSVNSPLHF | TRBV5-1 | 13 | TRBD1 | .
CASSQDLGNSAWKYF | TRBV4-1 | 15 | . | few
CASSLAPGQTGRNTEAFF | TRBV7-6 | 18 | TRBD1 | .
CASSSNHEQGLSYGYTF | TRBV5-1 | 17 | TRBD1 | .
CASSREGPSNEQFF | TRBV5-4 | 14 | TRBD2 | .
CASKSLAASGSPLHF | TRBV19 | 15 | . | .
CASSPDSSGNTIYF | TRBV4-1 | 14 | . | .
CASSLQRGRGGNYGYTF | TRBV7-3 | 17 | . | .
CASSKARTGDSTDTQYF | TRBV21-1 | 17 | . | .
CASSPEPSDTQYF | TRBV9 | 13 | . | .
CAWSVGPNRDTQYF | TRBV30 | 14 | . | .